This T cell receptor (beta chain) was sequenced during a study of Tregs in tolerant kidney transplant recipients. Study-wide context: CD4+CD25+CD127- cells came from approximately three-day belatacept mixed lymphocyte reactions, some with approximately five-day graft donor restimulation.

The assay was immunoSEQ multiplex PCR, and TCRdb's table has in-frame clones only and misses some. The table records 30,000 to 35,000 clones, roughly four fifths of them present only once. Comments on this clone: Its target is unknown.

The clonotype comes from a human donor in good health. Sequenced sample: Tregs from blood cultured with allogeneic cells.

CDR3 in DNA: TGTGCCAGCAGCTTTGACGGGACAGGGGGAACTGGGACTGAAGCTTTCTTT. It specifies CASSFDGTGGTGTEAFF. This rearrangement joins TRBV5-4 to TRBJ1-1, with TRBD1 matching 11 bases. The CDR3 extends over 17 amino acids. The germline gives CDR1 SGHNT, CDR2 YYREEE (reference sequence). V shed 2 bases, J shed 5 bases, and the junction held 11 bases outside the gene matches. Based on the CDR3 plus reference TRBV5-4 and TRBJ1-1, the full variable domain is ETGVTQSPTHLIKTRGQQVTLRCSSQSGHNTVSWYQQALGQGPQFIFQYYREEENGRGNFPPRFSGLQFPNYSSELNVNALELDDSALYLCASSFDGTGGTGTEAFFGQGTRLTVV.